This T cell receptor beta chain comes out of a study of control samples from healthy donors and cancer patients. Some clones are missing from TCRdb's copy, which holds only in-frame ones; the method was immunoSEQ multiplex PCR. The sample lists fewer than 95,000 clones, 91% occurring once. The CDR3 spans 13 residues. Losses at the gene ends were 1 base for V and 4 bases for J; bases not matched to a gene: 0. This clonotype was sampled from a young man in good health. Sample: blood. The chain carries TRBV12-3 or TRBV12-4 and TRBJ2-7, with 8 bases aligning to TRBD1. The CDR3, as DNA: TGTGCCAGCAGTTTAGGGACAGGGTACGAGCAGTACTTC. It is translated as CASSLGTGYEQYF.